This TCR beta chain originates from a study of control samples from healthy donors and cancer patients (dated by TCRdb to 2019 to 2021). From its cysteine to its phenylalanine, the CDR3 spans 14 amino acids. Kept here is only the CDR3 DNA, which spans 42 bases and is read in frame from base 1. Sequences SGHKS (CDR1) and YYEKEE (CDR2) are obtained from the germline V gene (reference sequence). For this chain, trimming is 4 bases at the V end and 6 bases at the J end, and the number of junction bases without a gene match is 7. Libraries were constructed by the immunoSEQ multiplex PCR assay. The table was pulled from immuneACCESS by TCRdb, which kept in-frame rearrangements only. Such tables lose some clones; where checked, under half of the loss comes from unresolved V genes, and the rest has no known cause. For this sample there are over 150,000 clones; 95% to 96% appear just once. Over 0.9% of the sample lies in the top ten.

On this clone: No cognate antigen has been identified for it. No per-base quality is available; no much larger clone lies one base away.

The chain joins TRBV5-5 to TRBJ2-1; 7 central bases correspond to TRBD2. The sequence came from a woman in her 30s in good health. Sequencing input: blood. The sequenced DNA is TGTGCCAGCAGCCTGGGGGGGACGGGCAATGAGCAGTTCTTC. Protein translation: CASSLGGTGNEQFF.